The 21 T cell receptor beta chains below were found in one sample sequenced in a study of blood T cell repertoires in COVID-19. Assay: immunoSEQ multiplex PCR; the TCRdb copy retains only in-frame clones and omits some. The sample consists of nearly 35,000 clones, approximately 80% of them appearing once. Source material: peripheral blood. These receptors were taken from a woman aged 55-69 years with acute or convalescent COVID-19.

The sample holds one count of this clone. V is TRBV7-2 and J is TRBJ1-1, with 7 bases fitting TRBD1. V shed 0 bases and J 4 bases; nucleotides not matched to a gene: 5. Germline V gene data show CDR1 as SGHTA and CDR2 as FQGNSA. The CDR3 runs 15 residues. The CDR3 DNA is TGTGCCAGCAGCTTAGCAGGGGGCGCATTCACTGAAGCTTTCTTT. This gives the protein CASSLAGGAFTEAFF.

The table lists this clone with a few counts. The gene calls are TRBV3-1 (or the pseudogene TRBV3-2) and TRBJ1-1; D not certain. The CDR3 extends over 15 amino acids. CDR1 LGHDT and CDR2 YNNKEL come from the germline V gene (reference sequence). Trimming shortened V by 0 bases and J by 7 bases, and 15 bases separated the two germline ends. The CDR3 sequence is CASSQDTISDREAFF. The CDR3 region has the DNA TGTGCCAGCAGCCAAGATACTATCAGTGACCGTGAAGCTTTCTTT.

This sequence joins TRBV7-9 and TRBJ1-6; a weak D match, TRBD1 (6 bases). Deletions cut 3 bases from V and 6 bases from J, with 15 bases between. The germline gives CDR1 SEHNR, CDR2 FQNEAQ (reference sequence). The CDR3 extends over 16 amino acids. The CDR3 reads CASSLGGGPGNSPLHF. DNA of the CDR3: TGTGCCAGCAGCTTGGGAGGGGGGCCCGGTAATTCACCCCTCCACTTT.

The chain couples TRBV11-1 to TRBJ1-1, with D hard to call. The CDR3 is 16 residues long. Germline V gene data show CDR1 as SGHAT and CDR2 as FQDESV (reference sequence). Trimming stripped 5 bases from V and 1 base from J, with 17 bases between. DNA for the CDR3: TGTGCCAGCAGCGACCAAGCGGTGTCAGCGAACACTGAAGCTTTCTTT. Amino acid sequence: CASSDQAVSANTEAFF.

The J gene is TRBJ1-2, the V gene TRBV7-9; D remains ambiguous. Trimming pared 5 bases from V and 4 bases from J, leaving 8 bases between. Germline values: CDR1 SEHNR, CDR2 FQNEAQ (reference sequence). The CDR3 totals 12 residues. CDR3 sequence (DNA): TGTGCCAGCAGCCGAGGGATCTATGGCTACACCTTC. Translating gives CASSRGIYGYTF.

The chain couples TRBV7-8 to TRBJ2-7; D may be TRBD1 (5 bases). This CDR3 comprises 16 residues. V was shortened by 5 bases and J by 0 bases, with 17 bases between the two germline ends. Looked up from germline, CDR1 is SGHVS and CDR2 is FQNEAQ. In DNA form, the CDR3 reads TGTGCCAGCAGCAGTTTTCGTAGGGGCCTCTCCTACGAGCAGTACTTC. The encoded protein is CASSSFRRGLSYEQYF.

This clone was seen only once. For the CDR3, the DNA is TGTGCCAGCAGCACGGACAGGGTGGAAGGCTACACCTTC. This sequence encodes CASSTDRVEGYTF. V is TRBV11-2 and J is TRBJ1-2, with TRBD1 matching 8 bases. The ends lost 5 bases at V and 8 bases at J; junction bases unmatched: 7. Germline V lookup: CDR1 SGHAT, CDR2 FQNNGV. The CDR3 loop spans 13 amino acids.

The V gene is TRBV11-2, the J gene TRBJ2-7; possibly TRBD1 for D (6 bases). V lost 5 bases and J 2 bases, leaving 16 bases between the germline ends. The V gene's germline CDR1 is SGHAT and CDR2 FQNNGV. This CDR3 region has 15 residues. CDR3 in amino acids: CASSTPGTKTYEQYF. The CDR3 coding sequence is TGTGCCAGCAGCACCCCCGGGACAAAAACCTACGAGCAGTACTTC.

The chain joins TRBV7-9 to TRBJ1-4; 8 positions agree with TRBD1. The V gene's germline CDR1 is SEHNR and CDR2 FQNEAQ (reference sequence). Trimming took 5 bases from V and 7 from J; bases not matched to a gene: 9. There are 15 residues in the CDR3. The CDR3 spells CASSQGQGMGEKLFF. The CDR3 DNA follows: TGTGCCAGCAGCCAAGGACAGGGAATGGGTGAAAAACTGTTTTTT.

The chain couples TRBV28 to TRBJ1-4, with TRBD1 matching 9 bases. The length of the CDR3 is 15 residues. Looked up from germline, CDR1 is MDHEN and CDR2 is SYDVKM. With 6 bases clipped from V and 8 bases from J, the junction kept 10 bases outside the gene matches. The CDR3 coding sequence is TGTGCCAGCAGCCTAGGGGGACAGGGTGGAGAAAAACTGTTTTTT. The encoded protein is CASSLGGQGGEKLFF.

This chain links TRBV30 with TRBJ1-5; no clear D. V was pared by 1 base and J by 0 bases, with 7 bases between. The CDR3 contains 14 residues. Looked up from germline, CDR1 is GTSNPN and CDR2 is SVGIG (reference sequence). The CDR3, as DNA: TGTGCCTGGAGTGGGGCAGTTAGCAATCAGCCCCAGCATTTT. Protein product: CAWSGAVSNQPQHF.

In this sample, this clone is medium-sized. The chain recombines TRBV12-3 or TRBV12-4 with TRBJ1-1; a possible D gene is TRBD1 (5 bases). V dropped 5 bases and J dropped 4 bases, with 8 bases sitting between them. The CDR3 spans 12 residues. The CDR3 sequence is CASSKGVTEAFF. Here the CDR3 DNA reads TGTGCCAGCAGTAAAGGGGTCACTGAAGCTTTCTTT.

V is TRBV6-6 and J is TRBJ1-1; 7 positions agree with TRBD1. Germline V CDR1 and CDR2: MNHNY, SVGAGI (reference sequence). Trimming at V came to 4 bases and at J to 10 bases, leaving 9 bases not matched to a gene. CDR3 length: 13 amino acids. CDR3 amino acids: CASSSRTGEGAFF. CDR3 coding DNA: TGTGCCAGCAGTTCCAGAACAGGGGAAGGAGCTTTCTTT.

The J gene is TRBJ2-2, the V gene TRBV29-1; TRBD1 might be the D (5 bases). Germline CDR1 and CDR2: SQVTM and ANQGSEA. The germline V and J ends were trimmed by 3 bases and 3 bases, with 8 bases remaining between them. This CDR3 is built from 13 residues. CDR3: CSVDQGYTGELFF. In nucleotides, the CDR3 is TGCAGCGTTGACCAGGGCTACACCGGGGAGCTGTTTTTT.

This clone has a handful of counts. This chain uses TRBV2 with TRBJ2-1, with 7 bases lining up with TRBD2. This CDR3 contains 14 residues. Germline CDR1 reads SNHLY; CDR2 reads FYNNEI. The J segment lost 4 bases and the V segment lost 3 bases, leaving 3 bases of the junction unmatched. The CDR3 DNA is TGTGCCAGCAGTGATCCGGGGGGTTACAATGAGCAGTTCTTC. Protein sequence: CASSDPGGYNEQFF.

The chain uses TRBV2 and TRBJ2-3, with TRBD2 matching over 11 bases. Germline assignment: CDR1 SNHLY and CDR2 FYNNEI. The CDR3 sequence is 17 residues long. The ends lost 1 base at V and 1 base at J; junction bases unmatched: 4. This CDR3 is CASSEGPTSGGTDTQYF. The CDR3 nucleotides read TGTGCCAGCAGTGAAGGTCCGACTAGCGGGGGCACAGATACGCAGTATTTT.

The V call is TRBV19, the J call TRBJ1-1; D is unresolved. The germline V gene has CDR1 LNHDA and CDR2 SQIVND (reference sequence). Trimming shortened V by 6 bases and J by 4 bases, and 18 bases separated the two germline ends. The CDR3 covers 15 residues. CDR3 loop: CASSPTRDLVTEAFF. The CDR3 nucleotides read TGTGCCAGTAGCCCCACGCGAGATTTGGTCACTGAAGCTTTCTTT.

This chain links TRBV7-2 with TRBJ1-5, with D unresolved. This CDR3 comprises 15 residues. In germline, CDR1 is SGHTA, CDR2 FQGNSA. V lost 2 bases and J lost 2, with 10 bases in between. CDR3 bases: TGTGCCAGCAGCTTATTCGGGTGGGGCAATCAGCCCCAGCATTTT. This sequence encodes CASSLFGWGNQPQHF.

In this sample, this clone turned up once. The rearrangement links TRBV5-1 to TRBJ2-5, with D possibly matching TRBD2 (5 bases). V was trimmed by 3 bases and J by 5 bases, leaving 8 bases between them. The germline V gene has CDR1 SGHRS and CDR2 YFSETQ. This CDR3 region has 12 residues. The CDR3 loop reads CASSSSGETQYF. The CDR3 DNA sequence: TGCGCCAGCAGCTCGTCGGGGGAGACCCAGTACTTC.

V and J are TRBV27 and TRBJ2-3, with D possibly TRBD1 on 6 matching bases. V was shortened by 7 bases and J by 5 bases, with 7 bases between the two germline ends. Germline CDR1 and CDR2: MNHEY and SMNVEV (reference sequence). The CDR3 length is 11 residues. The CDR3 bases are TGTGCCAGCAAAGGGGGAGATACGCAGTATTTT. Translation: CASKGGDTQYF.

CDR3 DNA: TGTGCCAGCAGCTTGGAACAGAGTTACGAGCAGTACTTC. Amino acid sequence: CASSLEQSYEQYF. The chain combines TRBV5-6 with TRBJ2-7; D call uncertain. This CDR3 comprises 13 residues. V dropped 0 bases and J dropped 4 bases, with 8 bases sitting between them. The germline V gene encodes CDR1 SGHDT and CDR2 YYEEEE.